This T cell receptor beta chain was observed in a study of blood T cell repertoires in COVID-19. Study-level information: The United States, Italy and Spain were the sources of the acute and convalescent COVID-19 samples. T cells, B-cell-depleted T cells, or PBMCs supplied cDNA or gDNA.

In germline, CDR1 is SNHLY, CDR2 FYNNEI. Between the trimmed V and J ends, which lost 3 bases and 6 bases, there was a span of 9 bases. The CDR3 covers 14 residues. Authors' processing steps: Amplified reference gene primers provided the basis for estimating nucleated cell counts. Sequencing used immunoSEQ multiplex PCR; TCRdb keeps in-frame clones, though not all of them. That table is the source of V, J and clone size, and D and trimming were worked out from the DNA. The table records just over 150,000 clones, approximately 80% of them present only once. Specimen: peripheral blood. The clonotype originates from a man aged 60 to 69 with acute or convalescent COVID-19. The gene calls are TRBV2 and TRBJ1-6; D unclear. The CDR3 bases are TGTGCCAGCAGTGATTGGGCAGCTAATTCACCCCTCCACTTT. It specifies CASSDWAANSPLHF. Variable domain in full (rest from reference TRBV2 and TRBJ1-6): EPEVTQTPSHQVTQMGQEVILRCVPISNHLYFYWYRQILGQKVEFLVSFYNNEISEKSEIFDDQFSVERPDGSNFTLKIRSTKLEDSAMYFCASSDWAANSPLHFGNGTRLTVT.